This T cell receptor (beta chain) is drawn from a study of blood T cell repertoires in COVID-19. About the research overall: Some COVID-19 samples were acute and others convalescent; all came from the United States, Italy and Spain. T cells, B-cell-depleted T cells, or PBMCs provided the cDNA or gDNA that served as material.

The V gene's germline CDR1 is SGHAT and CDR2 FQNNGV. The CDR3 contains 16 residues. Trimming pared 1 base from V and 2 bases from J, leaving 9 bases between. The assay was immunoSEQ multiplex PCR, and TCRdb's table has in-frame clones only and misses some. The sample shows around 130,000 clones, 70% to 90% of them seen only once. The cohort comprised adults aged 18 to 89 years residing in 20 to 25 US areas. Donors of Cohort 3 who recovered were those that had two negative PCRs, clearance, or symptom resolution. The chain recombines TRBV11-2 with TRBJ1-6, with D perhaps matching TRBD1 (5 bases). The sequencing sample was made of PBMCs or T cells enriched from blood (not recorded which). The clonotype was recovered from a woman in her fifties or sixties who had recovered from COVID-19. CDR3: CASSLGMDTYNSPLHF. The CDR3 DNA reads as TGTGCCAGCAGCTTAGGGATGGACACCTATAATTCACCCCTCCACTTT.